This TCR beta chain was profiled in a study of Ad26.COV2.S vaccination and SARS-CoV-2 variants. Whole-study results and caveats: People who got the vaccine or the placebo had similar non-spike TCR breadth. The breadth of spike-specific CD8+ and CD4+ T cell responses after vaccination was reportedly substantial.

A remark on this clone: Its target is not known.

The assay was immunoSEQ multiplex PCR, and TCRdb's table has in-frame clones only and misses some. The sample consists of roughly 300,000 clones, less than 90% of them appearing once. As for treatment: roughly 20 received Ad26.COV2.S at low or high dose, single or two shots; about 5 received placebo; per-sample allocation not given. After the first vaccine or placebo injection, samples were drawn on day 63. Germline CDR1 KGHSH, CDR2 LQKENI. The CDR3 has 16 amino acids. Trimming removed 5 bases at V and 3 bases at J, with 16 bases between. This sample comprised peripheral blood, obtained in a trial of Ad26.COV2.S vaccine versus placebo. This receptor was taken from a person between 18 and 65 years old who received the Ad26.COV2.S COVID-19 vaccine or a placebo. The chain couples TRBV18 to TRBJ1-4, with D tentatively TRBD1 (6 bases). CDR3 bases: TGTGCCAGCTCAAACAGGATGGGGGCTGCTAATGAAAAACTGTTTTTT. Encoded protein: CASSNRMGAANEKLFF.